This TCR beta chain was sequenced during a study of blood T cell repertoires in COVID-19. For the study at large: Material from acute and convalescent COVID-19 was sourced from the United States, Italy and Spain.

The length of the CDR3 is 12 residues. Trimming stripped 7 bases from V and 3 bases from J, with 10 bases between. CDR1 and CDR2 (germline): MNHEY, SVGAGI. Profiling relied on immunoSEQ multiplex PCR, and the TCRdb table lists in-frame clones only, not all of them. The sample contains approximately 350,000 clones, 75% to 90% of which appear only once. The rearrangement links TRBV6-5 to TRBJ2-7; the D is unclear. This receptor was identified in a woman between 50 and 59 years old with COVID-19, enrolled during active disease. Sequenced material: peripheral blood. CDR3 sequence (DNA): TGTGCCAGCACTGCCCCAGTCTACGAGCAGTACTTC. Protein: CASTAPVYEQYF.